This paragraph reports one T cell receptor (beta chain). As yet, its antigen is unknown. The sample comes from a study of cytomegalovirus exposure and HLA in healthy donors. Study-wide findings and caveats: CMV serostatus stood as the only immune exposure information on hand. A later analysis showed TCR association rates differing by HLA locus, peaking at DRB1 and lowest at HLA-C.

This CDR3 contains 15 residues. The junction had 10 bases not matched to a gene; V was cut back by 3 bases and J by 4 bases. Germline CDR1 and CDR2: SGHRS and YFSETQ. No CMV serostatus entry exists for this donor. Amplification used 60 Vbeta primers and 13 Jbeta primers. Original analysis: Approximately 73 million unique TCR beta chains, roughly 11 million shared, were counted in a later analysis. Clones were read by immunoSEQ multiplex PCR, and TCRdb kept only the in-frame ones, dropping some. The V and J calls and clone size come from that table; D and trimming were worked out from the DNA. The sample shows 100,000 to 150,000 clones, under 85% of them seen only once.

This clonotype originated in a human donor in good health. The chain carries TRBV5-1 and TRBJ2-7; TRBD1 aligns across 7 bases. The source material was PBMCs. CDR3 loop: CASSSQGGGGYEQYF. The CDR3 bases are TGCGCCAGCAGCTCCCAAGGGGGCGGCGGATACGAGCAGTACTTC.